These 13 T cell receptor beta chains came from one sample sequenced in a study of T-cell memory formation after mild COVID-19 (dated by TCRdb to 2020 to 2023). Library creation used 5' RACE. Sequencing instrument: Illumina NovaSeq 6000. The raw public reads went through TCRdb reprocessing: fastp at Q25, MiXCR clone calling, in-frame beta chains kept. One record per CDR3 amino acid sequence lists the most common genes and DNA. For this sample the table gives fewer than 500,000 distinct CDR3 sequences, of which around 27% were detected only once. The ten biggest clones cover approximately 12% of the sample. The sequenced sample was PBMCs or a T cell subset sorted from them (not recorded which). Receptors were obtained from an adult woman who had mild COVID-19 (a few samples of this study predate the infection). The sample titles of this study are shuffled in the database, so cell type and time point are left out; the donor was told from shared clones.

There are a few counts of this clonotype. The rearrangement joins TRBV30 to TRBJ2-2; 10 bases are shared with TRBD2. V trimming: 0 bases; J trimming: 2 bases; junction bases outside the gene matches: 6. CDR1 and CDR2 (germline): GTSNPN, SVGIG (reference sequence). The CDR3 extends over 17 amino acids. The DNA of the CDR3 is TGTGCCTGGAGTGTAGGAGCGGGAGGGCCTAACACCGGGGAGCTGTTTTTT. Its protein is CAWSVGAGGPNTGELFF.

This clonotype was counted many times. The CDR3, as DNA: TGTGCCAGCAGCCCCGGAGTCACAGATACGCAGTATTTT. Its protein is CASSPGVTDTQYF. The rearrangement links TRBV7-2 to TRBJ2-3; D is unclear. The CDR3 sequence is 13 residues long. V was shortened by 5 bases and J by 2 bases, with 8 bases between the two germline ends. Germline V CDR1 and CDR2: SGHTA, FQGNSA.

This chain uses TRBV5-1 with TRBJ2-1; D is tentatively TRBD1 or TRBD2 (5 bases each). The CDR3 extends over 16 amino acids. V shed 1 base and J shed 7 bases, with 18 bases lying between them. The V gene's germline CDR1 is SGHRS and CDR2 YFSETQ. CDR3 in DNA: TGCGCCAGCAGCTTGTTGGGGCAGGGAGTTGGGAATGAGCAGTTCTTC. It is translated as CASSLLGQGVGNEQFF.

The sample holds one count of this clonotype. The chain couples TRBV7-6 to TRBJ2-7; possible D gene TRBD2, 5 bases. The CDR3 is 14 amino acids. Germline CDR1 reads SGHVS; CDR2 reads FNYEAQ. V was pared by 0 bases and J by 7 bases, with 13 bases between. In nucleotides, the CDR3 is TGTGCCAGCAGCTTAGCCCGAGGTACGGGGGAGCAGTACTTC. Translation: CASSLARGTGEQYF.

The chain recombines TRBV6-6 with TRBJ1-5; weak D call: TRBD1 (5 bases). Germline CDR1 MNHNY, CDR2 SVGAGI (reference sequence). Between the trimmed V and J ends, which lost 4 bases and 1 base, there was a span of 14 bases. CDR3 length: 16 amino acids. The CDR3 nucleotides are TGTGCCAGCAGTTTTCCAGGGACGGGAAGCAATCAGCCCCAGCATTTT. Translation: CASSFPGTGSNQPQHF.

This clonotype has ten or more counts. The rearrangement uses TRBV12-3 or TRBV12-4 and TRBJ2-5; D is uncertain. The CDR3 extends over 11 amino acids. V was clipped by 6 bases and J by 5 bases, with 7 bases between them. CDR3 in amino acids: CASSLRETQYF. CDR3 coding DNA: TGTGCCAGCAGCTTAAGGGAGACCCAGTACTTC.

DNA for the CDR3: TGTGCCAGCAGCCGGACGCATCGGCAGACCCAGTACTTC. Amino acid sequence: CASSRTHRQTQYF. The rearrangement links TRBV3-1 to TRBJ2-5; D call uncertain. Trimming stripped 4 bases from V and 6 bases from J, with 12 bases between. This CDR3 comprises 13 residues. Germline values: CDR1 LGHDT, CDR2 YNNKEL (reference sequence).

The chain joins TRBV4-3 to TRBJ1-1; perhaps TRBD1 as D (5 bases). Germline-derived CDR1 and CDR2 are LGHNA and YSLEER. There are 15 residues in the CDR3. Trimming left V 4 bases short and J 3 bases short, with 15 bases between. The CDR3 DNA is TGCGCCAGCAGCCCCAACGGGGGGTCGGACACTGAAGCTTTCTTT. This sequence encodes CASSPNGGSDTEAFF.

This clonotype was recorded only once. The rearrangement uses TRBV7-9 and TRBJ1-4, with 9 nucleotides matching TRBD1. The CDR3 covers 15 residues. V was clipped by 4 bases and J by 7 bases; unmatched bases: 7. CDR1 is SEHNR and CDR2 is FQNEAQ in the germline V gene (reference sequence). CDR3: CASSSSGTGFEKLFF. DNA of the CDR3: TGTGCCAGCAGCTCTTCCGGGACAGGGTTTGAAAAACTGTTTTTT. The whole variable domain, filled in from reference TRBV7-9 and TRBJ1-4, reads DTGVSQNPRHKITKRGQNVTFRCDPISEHNRLYWYRQTLGQGPEFLTYFQNEAQLEKSRLLSDRFSAERPKGSFSTLEIQRTEQGDSAMYLCASSSSGTGFEKLFFGSGTQLSVL.

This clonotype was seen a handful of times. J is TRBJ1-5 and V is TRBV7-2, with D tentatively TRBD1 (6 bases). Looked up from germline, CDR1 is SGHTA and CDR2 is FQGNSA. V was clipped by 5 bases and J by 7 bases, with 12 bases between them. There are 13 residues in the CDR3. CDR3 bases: TGTGCCAGCAGCCTAGAAAGGGGGCAGCCCCAGCATTTT. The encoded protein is CASSLERGQPQHF.

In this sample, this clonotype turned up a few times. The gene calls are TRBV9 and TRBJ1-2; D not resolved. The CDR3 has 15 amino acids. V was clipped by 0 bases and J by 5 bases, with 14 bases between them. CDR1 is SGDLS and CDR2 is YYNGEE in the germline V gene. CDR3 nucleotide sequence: TGTGCCAGCAGCGTAGATGACCGTCTTGGGTATGGCTACACCTTC. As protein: CASSVDDRLGYGYTF.

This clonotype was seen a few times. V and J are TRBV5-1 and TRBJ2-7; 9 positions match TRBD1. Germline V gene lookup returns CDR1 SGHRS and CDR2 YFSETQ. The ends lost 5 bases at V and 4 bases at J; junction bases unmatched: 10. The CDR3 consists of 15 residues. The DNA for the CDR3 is TGCGCCAGCAGTCCCGGGACAGGGACAGGGTACGAGCAGTACTTC. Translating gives CASSPGTGTGYEQYF.

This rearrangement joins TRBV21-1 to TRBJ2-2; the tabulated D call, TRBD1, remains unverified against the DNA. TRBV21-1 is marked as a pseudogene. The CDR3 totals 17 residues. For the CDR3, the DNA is TGTGCCAGCAGCAAAGCTTTACAGGGCCCGAACACCGGGGAGCTGTTTTTT. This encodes CASSKALQGPNTGELFF.